The 32 T cell receptor beta chains given below trace back to one sample, sequenced in a study of blood T cell repertoires in COVID-19. The data were produced by immunoSEQ multiplex PCR, yet TCRdb's version contains in-frame clones alone and is incomplete. The data show about 76,000 clones, more than 75% seen once. The sample was peripheral blood. The source is a man in his sixties with COVID-19, enrolled during active disease.

The chain joins TRBV19 to TRBJ2-2, with TRBD1 identical over 9 bases. The V gene's germline CDR1 is LNHDA and CDR2 SQIVND (reference sequence). The CDR3 has 15 residues. The V segment lost 5 bases and the J segment 6 bases; nucleotides outside the gene matches: 7. The CDR3 here is CASSPRTGAAGELFF. CDR3 nucleotide sequence: TGTGCCAGTAGTCCCAGGACAGGGGCGGCCGGGGAGCTGTTTTTT.

The chain combines TRBV15 with TRBJ1-2, with TRBD1 as a possible D gene (6 bases). V was pared by 5 bases and J by 5 bases, with 12 bases between. This CDR3 is built from 13 residues. Germline values: CDR1 LNHNV, CDR2 YYDKDF (reference sequence). The CDR3 region has the DNA TGTGCCACCAGCGAGGGACATAGTTATGGCTACACCTTC. The encoded protein is CATSEGHSYGYTF.

The chain employs TRBV9 and TRBJ1-1, with D uncertain. This CDR3 contains 14 residues. Looked up from germline, CDR1 is SGDLS and CDR2 is YYNGEE. V lost 2 bases and J 3 bases, leaving 11 bases between the germline ends. The CDR3 loop is CASSVSGVDTEAFF. The CDR3 DNA sequence: TGTGCCAGCAGCGTTTCAGGTGTGGACACTGAAGCTTTCTTT.

This sequence joins TRBV2 and TRBJ2-2, with 11 bases identical to TRBD2. Germline-derived CDR1 and CDR2 are SNHLY and FYNNEI. The CDR3 sequence is 16 residues long. J was trimmed by 3 bases and V by 2 bases; bases with no gene match: 2. The CDR3 sequence is CASSETSGGYTGELFF. The CDR3, as DNA: TGTGCCAGCAGTGAAACTAGCGGGGGCTACACCGGGGAGCTGTTTTTT.

The rearrangement joins TRBV3-1 (or the pseudogene TRBV3-2) to TRBJ2-2; D is undetermined. Per the germline V gene, CDR1 is LGHDT and CDR2 is YNNKEL (reference sequence). CDR3 length: 15 residues. V was shortened by 2 bases and J by 5 bases, with 12 bases between the two germline ends. CDR3: CASSQLLGTTGELFF. CDR3 bases: TGTGCCAGCAGCCAACTGCTAGGTACGACCGGGGAGCTGTTTTTT.

This chain uses TRBV2 with TRBJ1-5; no firm D call. V lost 8 bases and J lost 1, with 12 bases in between. Germline V gene sequence: CDR1 SNHLY, CDR2 FYNNEI. This CDR3 has 14 amino acids. The CDR3 DNA reads TGTGCCAGCCTCGGGGATTTGAGCAATCAGCCCCAGCATTTT. Amino acids: CASLGDLSNQPQHF.

This chain links TRBV10-2 with TRBJ2-5, with 12 bases fitting TRBD2. Per germline, CDR1 WSHSY and CDR2 SAAADI. Germline trimming cut 7 bases from V and 6 bases from J; bases unmatched to any gene: 6. The CDR3 has 14 residues. The CDR3 nucleotides read TGCGCCAGCAACAGACTAGCGGGAGATCAGACCCAGTACTTC. Translation gives CASNRLAGDQTQYF.

In DNA form, the CDR3 reads TGTGCCAGCAGCCAAGAAGCGGGGGTGGAAGCTTTCTTT. Translation: CASSQEAGVEAFF. The V and J genes are TRBV3-1 (or the pseudogene TRBV3-2) and TRBJ1-1, with D perhaps TRBD1 (5 bases). Germline V CDR1 and CDR2: LGHDT, YNNKEL (reference sequence). V was pared by 0 bases and J by 8 bases, with 10 bases between. The CDR3 totals 13 residues.

The chain links TRBV30 to TRBJ1-2; D not resolved. The CDR3 runs to 18 residues. V was cut by 2 bases and J by 4 bases, with 26 bases left in between. Per the germline V gene, CDR1 is GTSNPN and CDR2 is SVGIG (reference sequence). The CDR3: CAWSHTGVEDSFRYGYTF. CDR3 DNA sequence: TGTGCCTGGAGTCATACGGGAGTAGAGGATTCCTTTCGCTATGGCTACACCTTC.

The chain's CDR3 is CATRGSNTEAFF. Here the CDR3 DNA reads TGTGCCACTAGGGGTTCGAACACTGAAGCTTTCTTT. The chain couples TRBV24-1 to TRBJ1-1; a possible D gene is TRBD1 (5 bases). The germline V gene encodes CDR1 KGHDR and CDR2 SFDVKD. Trimming cost V 10 bases and J 1 base, with 9 bases left between them. The CDR3 covers 12 residues.

A note on this clone: One junction end disagrees with the germline gene, perhaps due to a read error. The rearrangement links TRBV2 to TRBJ1-6, with TRBD1 matching over 9 bases. This CDR3 is 15 amino acids long. Germline V lookup: CDR1 SNHLY, CDR2 FYNNEI. The CDR3 DNA sequence: TGTGCCAGCAGCGAAGGGGACAGGGACAATTCACCCCTCCACTTT. Protein: CASSEGDRDNSPLHF.

In this sample, this clone turned up a few times. The chain carries TRBV19 and TRBJ1-4; TRBD1 matches at 7 bases. Trimming at V came to 5 bases and at J to 4 bases, leaving 7 bases not matched to a gene. The CDR3 consists of 15 residues. Germline V lookup: CDR1 LNHDA, CDR2 SQIVND (reference sequence). The chain's CDR3 is CASSPGTADNEKLFF. The CDR3 DNA sequence: TGTGCCAGTAGTCCTGGGACAGCTGATAATGAAAAACTGTTTTTT.

The chain carries TRBV11-2 and TRBJ2-7; no clear D. This CDR3 is 13 amino acids long. Looked up from germline, CDR1 is SGHAT and CDR2 is FQNNGV. The V end lost 3 bases, the J end lost 7 bases, and 13 bases lay between the germline ends. The CDR3 sequence is CASSLSLVGEQYF. The CDR3 nucleotides read TGTGCCAGCAGCTTGAGCCTAGTGGGTGAGCAGTACTTC. Filled out from reference TRBV11-2 and TRBJ2-7, the complete variable domain reads EAGVAQSPRYKIIEKRQSVAFWCNPISGHATLYWYQQILGQGPKLLIQFQNNGVVDDSQLPKDRFSAERLKGVDSTLKIQPAKLEDSAVYLCASSLSLVGEQYFGPGTRLTVT.

J is TRBJ2-3 and V is TRBV5-1; D might be TRBD1 (5 bases). Germline assignment: CDR1 SGHRS and CDR2 YFSETQ. This CDR3 contains 16 residues. Trimming stripped 6 bases from V and 0 bases from J, with 17 bases between. The CDR3 protein is CASTTGQAISTDTQYF. CDR3 DNA: TGCGCCAGCACCACAGGCCAGGCGATTAGCACAGATACGCAGTATTTT.

The chain carries TRBV9 and TRBJ1-1; possibly TRBD1 for D (6 bases). Germline V gene sequence: CDR1 SGDLS, CDR2 YYNGEE. Trimming shortened V by 0 bases and J by 6 bases, and 12 bases separated the two germline ends. The CDR3 spans 14 residues. CDR3 residues: CASSVDQGLAEAFF. CDR3 nucleotide sequence: TGTGCCAGCAGCGTAGATCAGGGGCTCGCTGAAGCTTTCTTT.

This clone was observed a few times. The chain combines TRBV2 with TRBJ1-1; tentative D call: TRBD1 (6 bases). The CDR3 extends over 15 amino acids. The V end lost 2 bases, the J end lost 1 base, and 11 bases lay between the germline ends. Germline CDR1 reads SNHLY; CDR2 reads FYNNEI. CDR3 protein: CASSEQGLGNTEAFF. CDR3 DNA: TGTGCCAGCAGTGAACAGGGGCTCGGGAACACTGAAGCTTTCTTT.

The chain uses TRBV24-1 and TRBJ2-3; 10 bases are shared with TRBD2. The trim removed 4 bases at V and 5 bases at J, leaving 11 bases unmatched. Germline V gene data show CDR1 as KGHDR and CDR2 as SFDVKD. The CDR3 sequence is 17 residues long. For the CDR3, the DNA is TGTGCCACCAGTGACTCCCAAGCGGGAGGGGCTGGAGATACGCAGTATTTT. It yields the protein CATSDSQAGGAGDTQYF.

The J gene is TRBJ2-1, the V gene TRBV7-2; 11 positions agree with TRBD2. This CDR3 region has 17 residues. V lost 5 bases and J lost 4; bases outside the gene matches: 10. Germline CDR1 reads SGHTA; CDR2 reads FQGNSA. The CDR3 spells CASSPILGTSGYNEQFF. The CDR3 DNA reads as TGTGCCAGCAGCCCCATCCTAGGGACTAGCGGTTACAATGAGCAGTTCTTC. The full variable domain, its missing parts supplied by reference TRBV7-2 and TRBJ2-1, is GAGVSQSPSNKVTEKGKDVELRCDPISGHTALYWYRQSLGQGLEFLIYFQGNSAPDKSGLPSDRFSAERTGGSVSTLTIQRTQQEDSAVYLCASSPILGTSGYNEQFFGPGTRLTVL.

In this sample, this clone turned up once. The V call is TRBV3-1 (or the pseudogene TRBV3-2), the J call TRBJ2-4; D gene ambiguous. The CDR3 consists of 13 residues. V lost 5 bases to trimming and J lost 4 bases, with 9 bases between them. Germline CDR1 is LGHDT and CDR2 is YNNKEL (reference sequence). The CDR3 region is CASSRARKNIQYF. CDR3 bases: TGTGCCAGCAGCAGAGCACGAAAAAACATTCAGTACTTC.

The genes are TRBV12-3 or TRBV12-4 and TRBJ2-2, with a possible D match to TRBD2 (5 bases). The CDR3 totals 13 residues. Trimming shortened V by 6 bases and J by 6 bases, and 11 bases separated the two germline ends. The CDR3: CASSRTSPGELFF. DNA for the CDR3: TGTGCCAGCAGCCGCACTAGTCCCGGGGAGCTGTTTTTT.

This clone turned up a few times. The genes are TRBV11-2 and TRBJ2-1; no firm D call. The CDR3 is 15 amino acids. V shed 4 bases and J shed 6 bases, with 16 bases lying between them. Germline CDR1 and CDR2: SGHAT and FQNNGV. In nucleotides, the CDR3 is TGTGCCAGCAGCTCTATCTTTCGTGGTGGCAATGAGCAGTTCTTC. This gives the protein CASSSIFRGGNEQFF.

The CDR3 DNA follows: TGCGCCAGCAGCTCCTCCCCGAGCAGGACAGGGTCGGCCAAGACCCAGTACTTC. It encodes CASSSSPSRTGSAKTQYF. The J gene is TRBJ2-5, the V gene TRBV4-1; 8 positions match TRBD1. The CDR3 spans 18 residues. V dropped 5 bases and J dropped 6; count of bases not matched to a gene: 20. Germline V gene lookup returns CDR1 MGHRA and CDR2 YSYEKL.

The gene calls are TRBV5-5 and TRBJ1-4; 8 bases map to TRBD1. The V and J ends lost 4 bases and 7 bases, in that order; junction bases with no gene match: 6. Per the germline V gene, CDR1 is SGHKS and CDR2 is YYEKEE (reference sequence). The CDR3 covers 14 residues. Here the CDR3 DNA reads TGTGCCAGCAGCCCTGCAGGGGGCGTTGAAAAACTGTTTTTT. Its protein is CASSPAGGVEKLFF.

The chain employs TRBV6-5 and TRBJ2-4; TRBD2 aligns across 7 bases. V dropped 3 bases and J dropped 7; count of bases not matched to a gene: 6. CDR1 is MNHEY, CDR2 SVGAGI, per germline. CDR3 length: 14 residues. The CDR3 spells CASSYGLVGNIQYF. The CDR3 DNA reads as TGTGCCAGCAGTTATGGACTAGTAGGGAACATTCAGTACTTC.

V usage is TRBV7-9 and J usage is TRBJ1-2; 9 positions agree with TRBD1. CDR3 length: 17 residues. Germline V lookup: CDR1 SEHNR, CDR2 FQNEAQ (reference sequence). Trimming cost V 5 bases and J 7 bases; bases outside gene matches: 17. The chain's CDR3 is CASSQTHRGQRSGGYTF. CDR3 DNA: TGTGCCAGCAGCCAGACTCACAGGGGGCAGAGGTCGGGTGGCTACACCTTC. The complete variable domain, with remaining parts taken from reference TRBV7-9 and TRBJ1-2, reads DTGVSQNPRHKITKRGQNVTFRCDPISEHNRLYWYRQTLGQGPEFLTYFQNEAQLEKSRLLSDRFSAERPKGSFSTLEIQRTEQGDSAMYLCASSQTHRGQRSGGYTFGSGTRLTVV.

V gene TRBV7-3 combines with J gene TRBJ2-3; TRBD1 is a possible D gene (6 bases). This CDR3 comprises 16 residues. The germline gives CDR1 SGHTA, CDR2 FQGTGA. Trimming took off 5 bases at V and 4 bases at J, with 19 bases between the two ends. CDR3 region: CASSGPGHGVADTQYF. DNA of the CDR3: TGTGCCAGCAGCGGACCGGGACACGGGGTAGCAGATACGCAGTATTTT.

The genes are TRBV9 and TRBJ1-5; TRBD1 is a possible D gene (5 bases). The germline gives CDR1 SGDLS, CDR2 YYNGEE. The CDR3 has 15 residues. V lost 0 bases, J lost 4 bases, and 11 bases lay in between. This CDR3 is CASSVGGGGNQPQHF. The CDR3 DNA is TGTGCCAGCAGCGTAGGTGGGGGGGGAAATCAGCCCCAGCATTTT.

V is TRBV12-5 and J is TRBJ1-2; TRBD1 is a possible D gene (5 bases). Germline loops: CDR1 LGHNT, CDR2 FRNRAP. Trimming left V 7 bases short and J 3 bases short, with 21 bases between. The length of the CDR3 is 16 residues. The CDR3 reads CASAPGAGTNDYGYTF. CDR3 DNA: TGTGCTAGTGCTCCGGGAGCCGGGACCAACGACTATGGCTACACCTTC.

The rearrangement links TRBV19 to TRBJ1-1; D is undetermined. The CDR3 covers 15 residues. Trimming removed 7 bases at V and 0 bases at J, with 15 bases between. CDR1 is LNHDA and CDR2 is SQIVND in the germline V gene (reference sequence). The DNA of the CDR3 is TGTGCCAGTACCAAACCTTCGGGAGTGAACACTGAAGCTTTCTTT. This codes for CASTKPSGVNTEAFF. Based on the CDR3 plus reference TRBV19 and TRBJ1-1, the full variable domain is DGGITQSPKYLFRKEGQNVTLSCEQNLNHDAMYWYRQDPGQGLRLIYYSQIVNDFQKGDIAEGYSVSREKKESFPLTVTSAQKNPTAFYLCASTKPSGVNTEAFFGQGTRLTVV.

The CDR3 reads CSFATGTQTGDTQYF. The CDR3 region has the DNA TGCAGCTTTGCGACCGGGACTCAAACAGGAGATACGCAGTATTTT. The chain carries TRBV29-1 and TRBJ2-3; TRBD2 is a possible D gene (6 bases). CDR1 and CDR2 from the germline V gene are SQVTM and ANQGSEA. Trimming took off 8 bases at V and 5 bases at J, with 23 bases between the two ends. This CDR3 has 15 residues.

The chain couples TRBV6-6 to TRBJ2-7, with a weak D call TRBD1 (6 bases). V lost 0 bases to trimming and J lost 0 bases, with 12 bases between them. CDR1 is MNHNY and CDR2 is SVGAGI in the germline V gene (reference sequence). The CDR3 has 16 residues. CDR3 nucleotide sequence: TGTGCCAGCAGTTACTCGAGACCCAGGGGCTCCTACGAGCAGTACTTC. Protein product: CASSYSRPRGSYEQYF.

The chain uses TRBV9 and TRBJ2-1, with 11 bases fitting TRBD1. After removal of 3 bases from V and 10 bases from J, the junction contained 15 bases not matched to a gene. The CDR3 length is 17 residues. Germline V CDR1 and CDR2: SGDLS, YYNGEE. CDR3 region: CASSASVGDRGVAEQFF. In nucleotides, the CDR3 is TGTGCCAGCAGCGCATCAGTAGGGGACAGGGGGGTGGCGGAGCAGTTCTTC.